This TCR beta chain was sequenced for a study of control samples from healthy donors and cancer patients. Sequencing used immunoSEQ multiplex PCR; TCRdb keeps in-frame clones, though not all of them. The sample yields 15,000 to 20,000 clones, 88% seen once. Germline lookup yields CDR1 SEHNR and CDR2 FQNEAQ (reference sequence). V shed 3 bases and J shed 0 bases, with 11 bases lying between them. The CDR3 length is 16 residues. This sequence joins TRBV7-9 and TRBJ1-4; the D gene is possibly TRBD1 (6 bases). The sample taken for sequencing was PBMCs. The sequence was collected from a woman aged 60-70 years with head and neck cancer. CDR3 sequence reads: CASSLQGTSTNEKLFF. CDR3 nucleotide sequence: TGTGCCAGCAGCTTGCAGGGGACCTCAACTAATGAAAAACTGTTTTTT.